In this sample, the clone carrying this TCR beta chain turned up once. The assay was immunoSEQ multiplex PCR, and TCRdb's table has in-frame clones only and misses some. The sample lists under 1,100,000 clones; about 74% were seen once. V lost 6 bases, J lost 3 bases, and 10 bases stayed unmatched. CDR1 is WSHSY, CDR2 SAAADI, per germline. The CDR3 length is 16 residues. This sample is part of a study of shared clonotypes between healthy human individuals. The chain couples TRBV10-2 to TRBJ2-3; 9 nucleotides align to TRBD2. The source of this sequence is a man aged 18 to 35 in good health. The sequencing sample was made of memory CD4+ T cells sorted from blood. Documented subset: CD45RA-negative fraction. The CDR3: CASRGRGGASTDTQYF. The DNA of the CDR3 is TGCGCCAGCAGGGGGCGCGGGGGGGCCTCGACAGATACGCAGTATTTT.